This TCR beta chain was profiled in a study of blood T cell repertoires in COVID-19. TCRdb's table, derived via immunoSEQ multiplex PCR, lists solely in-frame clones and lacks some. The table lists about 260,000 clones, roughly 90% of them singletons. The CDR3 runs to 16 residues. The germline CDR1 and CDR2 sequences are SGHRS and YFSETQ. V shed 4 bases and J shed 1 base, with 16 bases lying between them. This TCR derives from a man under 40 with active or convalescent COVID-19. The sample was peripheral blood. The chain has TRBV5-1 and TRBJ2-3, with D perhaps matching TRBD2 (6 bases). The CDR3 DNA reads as TGCGCCAGCAGCCCGGGGGTGGGCGCCGGCACAGATACGCAGTATTTT. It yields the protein CASSPGVGAGTDTQYF.